This entry concerns a single T cell receptor beta chain. V shed 5 bases, J shed 7 bases, and the junction held 11 bases outside the gene matches. Germline CDR1 and CDR2: MDHEN and SYDVKM. This CDR3 has 15 amino acids. In the authors' methods: From reference gene primer amplification, estimates of nucleated cell counts were derived. The data were produced by immunoSEQ multiplex PCR, yet TCRdb's version contains in-frame clones alone and is incomplete. The V and J calls and the clone size are those of that table, but D and trimming were determined from the DNA. The sample lists 65,000 to 75,000 clones; around 90% were seen once. These data are taken from a study of blood T cell repertoires in COVID-19. Study overall: From the United States, Italy and Spain came samples of acute and convalescent COVID-19. T cells, B-cell-depleted T cells, or PBMCs provided the cDNA or gDNA that served as material.

The chain links TRBV28 to TRBJ1-5, with 7 bases matching TRBD1. The sample consisted of peripheral blood. The source of this sequence is a human donor with active COVID-19. The donor label of this sample is uncertain. In DNA, the CDR3 is TGTGCCAGCAGTCCGACAGGGAAGGGCTGGCAGCCCCAGCATTTT. Translating gives CASSPTGKGWQPQHF.